This T cell receptor (beta chain) originates from a study of T cell responses to AZD1222 COVID-19 vaccine. General study findings and limits: A mostly white British donor set with more females was recruited, and clonal diversity was possibly underestimated.

Some clones are missing from TCRdb's copy, which holds only in-frame ones; the method was immunoSEQ multiplex PCR. The table includes about 140,000 clones, over 90% detected once. Turning to this clone: What it binds is not known.

Germline assignment: CDR1 SGHKS and CDR2 YYEKEE (reference sequence). V was cut by 1 base and J by 2 bases, with 12 bases left in between. The CDR3 is 15 amino acids. This specimen was peripheral blood, taken on day 0 of MenACWY control vaccination. The chain carries TRBV5-5 and TRBJ1-2; tentative D call: TRBD1 (5 bases). The receptor comes from an adult in good health. The CDR3 here is CASSLWGSLNYGYTF. As DNA, the CDR3 is TGTGCCAGCAGCTTGTGGGGGTCCTTAAACTATGGCTACACCTTC.